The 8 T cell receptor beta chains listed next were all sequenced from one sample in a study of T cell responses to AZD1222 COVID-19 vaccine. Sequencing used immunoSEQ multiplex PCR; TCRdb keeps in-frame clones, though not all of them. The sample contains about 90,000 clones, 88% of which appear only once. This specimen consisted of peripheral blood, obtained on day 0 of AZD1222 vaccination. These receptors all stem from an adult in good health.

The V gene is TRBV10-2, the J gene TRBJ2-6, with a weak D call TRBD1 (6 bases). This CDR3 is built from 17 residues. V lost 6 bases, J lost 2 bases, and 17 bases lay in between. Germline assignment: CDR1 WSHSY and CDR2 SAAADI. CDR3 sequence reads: CASSGREGVTGANVLTF. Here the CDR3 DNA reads TGCGCCAGCAGCGGTCGAGAGGGGGTTACTGGGGCCAACGTCCTGACTTTC.

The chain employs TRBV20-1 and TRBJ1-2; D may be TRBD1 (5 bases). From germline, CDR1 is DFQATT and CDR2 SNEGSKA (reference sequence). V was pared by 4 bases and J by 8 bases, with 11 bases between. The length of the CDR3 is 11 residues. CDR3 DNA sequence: TGCAGTGCTAAAGACAGTCTCGGCTACACCTTC. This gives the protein CSAKDSLGYTF.

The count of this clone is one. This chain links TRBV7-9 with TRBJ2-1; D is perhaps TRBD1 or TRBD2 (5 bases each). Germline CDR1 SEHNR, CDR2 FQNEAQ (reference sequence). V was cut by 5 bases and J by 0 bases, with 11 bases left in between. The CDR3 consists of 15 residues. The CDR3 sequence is CASSQAGGSYNEQFF. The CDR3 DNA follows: TGTGCCAGCAGCCAAGCTGGGGGCTCCTACAATGAGCAGTTCTTC.

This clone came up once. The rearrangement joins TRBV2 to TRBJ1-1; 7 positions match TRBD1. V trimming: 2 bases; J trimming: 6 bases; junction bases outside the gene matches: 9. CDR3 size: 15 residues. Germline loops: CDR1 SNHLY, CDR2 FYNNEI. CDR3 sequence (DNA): TGTGCCAGCAGTGAAAACAGGGGAGGACGGGCTGAAGCTTTCTTT. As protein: CASSENRGGRAEAFF. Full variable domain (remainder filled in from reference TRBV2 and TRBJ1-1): EPEVTQTPSHQVTQMGQEVILRCVPISNHLYFYWYRQILGQKVEFLVSFYNNEISEKSEIFDDQFSVERPDGSNFTLKIRSTKLEDSAMYFCASSENRGGRAEAFFGQGTRLTVV.

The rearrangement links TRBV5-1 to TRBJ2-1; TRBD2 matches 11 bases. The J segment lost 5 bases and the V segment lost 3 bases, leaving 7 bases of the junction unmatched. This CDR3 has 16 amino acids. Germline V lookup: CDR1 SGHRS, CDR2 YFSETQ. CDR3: CASSSLTSGNHNEQFF. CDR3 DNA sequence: TGCGCCAGCAGCTCTTTGACTAGCGGGAACCACAATGAGCAGTTCTTC.

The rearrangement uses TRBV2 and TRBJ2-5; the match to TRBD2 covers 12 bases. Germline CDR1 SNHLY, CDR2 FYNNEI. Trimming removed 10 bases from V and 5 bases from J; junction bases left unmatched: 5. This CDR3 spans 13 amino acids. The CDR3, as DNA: TGTGCCACCAGGACTAGCGGGAAGGAGACCCAGTACTTC. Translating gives CATRTSGKETQYF.

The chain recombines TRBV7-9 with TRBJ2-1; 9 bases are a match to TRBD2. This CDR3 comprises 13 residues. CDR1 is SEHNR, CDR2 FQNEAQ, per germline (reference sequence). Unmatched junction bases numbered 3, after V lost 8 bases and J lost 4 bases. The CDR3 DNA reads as TGTGCCAGCCCGACTAGCGGATACAATGAGCAGTTCTTC. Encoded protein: CASPTSGYNEQFF.

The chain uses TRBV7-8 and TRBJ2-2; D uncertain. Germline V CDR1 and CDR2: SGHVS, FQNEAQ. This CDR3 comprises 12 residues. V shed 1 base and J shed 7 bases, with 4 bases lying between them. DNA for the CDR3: TGTGCCAGCAGCTTAGTCCTCGGGGAGCTGTTTTTT. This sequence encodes CASSLVLGELFF.